These 5 T cell receptor beta chains share one sample of origin, sequenced in a study of beta chain features in type 1 diabetes. Study-wide points: Significant though moderate, a shortening of TCRB CDR3s appeared in all four CD4+ subsets of Type 1 diabetes patients.

The whole isolated RNA underwent reverse transcription, so sequencing captured expressed TCRB transcripts. TCRdb keeps only in-frame clones here, not all; method: immunoSEQ multiplex PCR. The profile shows under 300,000 clones, 16% of them singletons. The antigens of these receptors remain unknown. Source material: naive CD4+ T cells from blood. The receptors come from a man aged 25 to 40 with type 1 diabetes.

This clone was counted between two and nine times. The V gene is TRBV18, the J gene TRBJ2-5; unclear D gene. Germline assignment: CDR1 KGHSH and CDR2 LQKENI. The CDR3 runs to 12 residues. The V end was cut by 5 bases, the J end by 4 bases, with 8 bases between. The chain's CDR3 is CASSSQRETQYF. The DNA of the CDR3 is TGTGCCAGCTCATCCCAGCGAGAGACCCAGTACTTC.

This sequence joins TRBV6-5 and TRBJ2-5, with 10 bases matching TRBD1. Germline CDR1 reads MNHEY; CDR2 reads SVGAGI. V shed 6 bases, J shed 3 bases, and the junction held 7 bases outside the gene matches. CDR3 size: 15 residues. The CDR3 loop is CASRTGTGAEETQYF. In nucleotides, the CDR3 is TGTGCCAGCAGGACCGGGACAGGGGCGGAAGAGACCCAGTACTTC.

This clone was seen a few times. The genes are TRBV2 and TRBJ1-1; D not certain. The CDR3 has 13 residues. Germline lookup yields CDR1 SNHLY and CDR2 FYNNEI. The V end lost 8 bases, the J end lost 0 bases, and 10 bases lay between the germline ends. Here the CDR3 DNA reads TGTGCCAGCGTATCCACCATGAACACTGAAGCTTTCTTT. It specifies CASVSTMNTEAFF.

This clone has more than one count but fewer than ten. The J gene is TRBJ2-1, the V gene TRBV9, with D possibly being TRBD1 (6 bases). The ends were cut back, 4 bases at V and 6 bases at J, with 17 bases in the middle. The germline gives CDR1 SGDLS, CDR2 YYNGEE. CDR3 size: 15 residues. The CDR3 DNA reads TGTGCCAGCAGCTTTCGAGGGGGACCCAGCAATGAGCAGTTCTTC. It yields the protein CASSFRGGPSNEQFF.

In its sample, this clone was seen a few times. The V gene is TRBV27, the J gene TRBJ2-1, with a tentative D call TRBD1 (6 bases). The V gene lost 6 bases and the J gene lost 15 bases, with 18 bases spanning the gap. The CDR3 is 12 residues long. CDR1 and CDR2 from the germline V gene are MNHEY and SMNVEV (reference sequence). The CDR3: CASSPRTESLFF. In DNA form, the CDR3 reads TGTGCCAGCAGCCCCAGGACAGAATCTCTGTTCTTC.